A single sample gave rise to the 30 T cell receptor beta chains below, sequenced in a study of T-cell memory formation after mild COVID-19. Each CDR3 protein gets one entry after TCRdb re-called the 5' RACE reads with MiXCR. The repertoire includes 300,000 or so distinct CDR3 sequences, approximately 15% of them detected once, and 22% sits in the top ten. Input material: PBMCs or a T cell subset sorted from them (not recorded which). These receptors all stem from a man aged 18 to 35 who had mild COVID-19 (a few samples of this study predate the infection). Cell type and time point are not known.

Concerning this clonotype itself: One end of the junction does not line up with germline, which may come from a read error. The chain uses TRBV11-1 and TRBJ1-1; no clear D gene. This CDR3 has 15 amino acids. Per the germline V gene, CDR1 is SGHAT and CDR2 is FQDESV (reference sequence). The CDR3 nucleotides are TGTGCCAGCAGCTTCGGGGTGTCGATGAACACTAAAGCTTTCTTT. It specifies CASSFGVSMNTKAFF.

The chain recombines TRBV28 with TRBJ2-5; 9 nucleotides align to TRBD2. Germline V CDR1 and CDR2: MDHEN, SYDVKM. J lost 2 bases, V lost 4 bases, and 5 bases had no gene match. The CDR3 contains 15 residues. The CDR3 protein is CASSSSGGLQETQYF. The CDR3 DNA is TGTGCCAGCAGTTCGAGCGGGGGGCTACAAGAGACCCAGTACTTC.

This chain links TRBV20-1 with TRBJ1-2, with D possibly TRBD1 on 6 matching bases. Between the trimmed V and J ends, which lost 5 bases and 6 bases, there was a span of 13 bases. The CDR3 contains 12 residues. CDR1 is DFQATT, CDR2 SNEGSKA, per germline (reference sequence). The CDR3 region is CSAFLQGHGYTF. Written as DNA, the CDR3 is TGCAGTGCTTTTTTACAGGGACATGGCTACACCTTC.

J is TRBJ2-5 and V is TRBV7-9; D not resolved. The V end lost 4 bases, the J end lost 5 bases, and 11 bases lay between the germline ends. The CDR3 totals 13 residues. The germline CDR1 and CDR2 sequences are SEHNR and FQNEAQ (reference sequence). The DNA of the CDR3 is TGTGCCAGCAGCTCCGGGCCGGCGGAGACCCAGTACTTC. This translates into CASSSGPAETQYF.

This clonotype was observed a handful of times. The chain combines TRBV6-5 with TRBJ2-7; 9 bases agree with TRBD1. The CDR3 has 15 residues. Germline V gene data show CDR1 as MNHEY and CDR2 as SVGAGI. The J segment lost 7 bases and the V segment lost 7 bases, leaving 14 bases of the junction unmatched. CDR3 protein: CASTLPGTGSKEQYF. DNA of the CDR3: TGTGCCAGCACTTTACCCGGGACAGGGAGTAAAGAGCAGTACTTC.

This chain uses TRBV6-2 or TRBV6-3 with TRBJ1-2, with D perhaps matching TRBD1 (6 bases). Looked up from germline, CDR1 is MNHEY and CDR2 is SVGEGT. The CDR3 contains 16 residues. V was shortened by 2 bases and J by 5 bases, with 18 bases between the two germline ends. CDR3: CASSYRPGTLQYGYTF. CDR3 coding DNA: TGTGCCAGCAGTTACCGTCCCGGGACACTTCAGTATGGCTACACCTTC.

This clonotype has ten or more counts. This rearrangement joins TRBV6-6 to TRBJ1-4; the D is unclear. Germline CDR1 is MNHNY and CDR2 is SVGAGI (reference sequence). CDR3 size: 13 residues. V gave up 2 bases and J gave up 5 bases, with 6 bases separating them. This chain's CDR3 is CASSYQENEKLFF. In DNA form, the CDR3 reads TGTGCCAGCAGTTACCAAGAGAATGAAAAACTGTTTTTT.

This clonotype was observed at least ten times. This chain joins TRBV5-8 and TRBJ1-1, with TRBD1 as a possible D gene (6 bases). Looked up from germline, CDR1 is SGHTS and CDR2 is YDEGEE. Deletions cut 5 bases from V and 3 bases from J, with 17 bases between. CDR3 size: 15 residues. The CDR3 DNA is TGTGCCAGCAGTGAACCCGGGACAAGGGACACTGAAGCTTTCTTT. Translation gives CASSEPGTRDTEAFF.

This clonotype was observed a few times. This chain uses TRBV29-1 with TRBJ1-3; 7 nucleotides agree with TRBD1. The ends lost 6 bases at V and 5 bases at J; junction bases unmatched: 7. CDR1 is SQVTM, CDR2 ANQGSEA, per germline. The length of the CDR3 is 13 residues. The DNA for the CDR3 is TGCAGCGTCCGGGACAGCGATAGAAACACCATATATTTT. Its translation: CSVRDSDRNTIYF.

The chain carries TRBV12-3 or TRBV12-4 and TRBJ1-2, with a tentative D call TRBD1 (5 bases). V was pared by 2 bases and J by 4 bases, with 11 bases between. The CDR3 runs 14 residues. The CDR3 DNA reads as TGTGCCAGCAGTTTACGGGGCAGCAGCTATGGCTACACCTTC. This codes for CASSLRGSSYGYTF.

In its sample, this clonotype was seen a few times. V is TRBV12-3 or TRBV12-4 and J is TRBJ2-2; the D is unclear. The V and J ends lost 2 bases and 4 bases respectively, with 8 bases between them. This CDR3 spans 14 amino acids. Here the CDR3 DNA reads TGTGCCAGCAGTTTAAGACAATTCACCGGGGAGCTGTTTTTT. This translates into CASSLRQFTGELFF.

The chain uses TRBV4-2 and TRBJ2-2; D might be TRBD1 (6 bases). V was shortened by 6 bases and J by 5 bases, with 25 bases between the two germline ends. Germline CDR1 is LGHNA and CDR2 is YNFKEQ. This CDR3 has 18 residues. CDR3 in amino acids: CASRNLEGDGRRTGELFF. CDR3 in DNA: TGTGCCAGCAGGAACTTAGAGGGGGACGGTCGTAGAACCGGGGAGCTGTTTTTT.

This rearrangement joins TRBV5-4 to TRBJ2-2; 11 bases are a match to TRBD2. V lost 2 bases and J lost 5; bases outside the gene matches: 5. Germline V gene sequence: CDR1 SGHNT, CDR2 YYREEE (reference sequence). The CDR3 sequence is 16 residues long. The CDR3 sequence is CASSFPASGGTGELFF. As DNA, the CDR3 is TGTGCCAGCAGCTTTCCCGCTAGCGGGGGGACCGGGGAGCTGTTTTTT.

The chain combines TRBV4-2 with TRBJ1-1; D remains ambiguous. Germline values: CDR1 LGHNA, CDR2 YNFKEQ. Between the trimmed V and J ends, which lost 3 bases and 1 base, there was a span of 12 bases. This CDR3 contains 15 residues. The DNA for the CDR3 is TGTGCCAGCAGCCAGGCCGACATCACGAACACTGAAGCTTTCTTT. It specifies CASSQADITNTEAFF.

This clonotype was detected a few times. The chain couples TRBV5-6 to TRBJ2-1; D is unclear. This CDR3 is built from 16 residues. Germline V gene sequence: CDR1 SGHDT, CDR2 YYEEEE. Between the trimmed V and J ends, which lost 0 bases and 5 bases, there was a span of 15 bases. The CDR3 sequence is CASSLVGGRADNEQFF. CDR3 DNA: TGTGCCAGCAGCTTGGTAGGCGGCCGAGCTGACAATGAGCAGTTCTTC.

The CDR3: CSARVANSGNTIYF. Written as DNA, the CDR3 is TGCAGTGCTAGAGTTGCGAACTCTGGAAACACCATATATTTT. V is TRBV20-1 and J is TRBJ1-3, with unresolved D. Germline-derived CDR1 and CDR2 are DFQATT and SNEGSKA (reference sequence). This CDR3 contains 14 residues. V gave up 1 base and J gave up 0 bases, with 7 bases separating them.

This clonotype has more than one count but fewer than ten. The chain couples TRBV5-1 to TRBJ2-3; a possible D gene is TRBD2 (7 bases). The CDR3 consists of 16 residues. The V and J ends lost 3 bases and 2 bases respectively, with 16 bases between them. CDR1 SGHRS and CDR2 YFSETQ come from the germline V gene. CDR3: CASSSYRGGPTDTQYF. DNA of the CDR3: TGCGCCAGCAGCTCCTATAGGGGGGGGCCCACAGATACGCAGTATTTT.

This clonotype was seen many times. The chain couples TRBV5-5 to TRBJ1-2; D is perhaps TRBD1 (6 bases). Germline CDR1 SGHKS, CDR2 YYEKEE (reference sequence). This CDR3 has 16 residues. The ends were cut back, 1 base at V and 4 bases at J, with 17 bases in the middle. The CDR3 nucleotides are TGTGCCAGCAGCTTGACCTACAGGGCTTCGGCCTATGGCTACACCTTC. Its protein is CASSLTYRASAYGYTF.

The V call is TRBV11-2, the J call TRBJ2-7, with TRBD1 matching 11 bases. This CDR3 is 14 amino acids long. Germline loops: CDR1 SGHAT, CDR2 FQNNGV. With V trimmed by 5 bases and J by 7 bases, 7 bases remained unmatched. CDR3 in DNA: TGTGCCAGCAGCATGGACAGGGGGCTAGGAGAGCAGTACTTC. It translates to CASSMDRGLGEQYF.

The rearrangement uses TRBV4-2 and TRBJ1-1; TRBD1 is a possible D gene (5 bases). Germline CDR1 is LGHNA and CDR2 is YNFKEQ. V lost 2 bases to trimming and J lost 2 bases, with 9 bases between them. The CDR3 is 14 residues long. The CDR3 DNA is TGTGCCAGCAGCCAACCCGGGGGAAACACTGAAGCTTTCTTT. It translates to CASSQPGGNTEAFF.

This clonotype was found a few times. This chain joins TRBV28 and TRBJ2-7, with 7 nucleotides matching TRBD1. Germline CDR1 is MDHEN and CDR2 is SYDVKM. The CDR3 sequence is 16 residues long. The V and J ends lost 5 bases and 4 bases, in that order; junction bases with no gene match: 14. As DNA, the CDR3 is TGTGCCAGCAGTACTCGACAGGGACGGGTAGAATACGAGCAGTACGTC. Residues: CASSTRQGRVEYEQYV.

V gene TRBV20-1 combines with J gene TRBJ1-2, with D tentatively TRBD1 (5 bases). The CDR3 loop spans 14 amino acids. The V gene's germline CDR1 is DFQATT and CDR2 SNEGSKA (reference sequence). V lost 3 bases and J 0 bases, leaving 11 bases between the germline ends. The CDR3 reads CSARTTAPNYGYTF. The CDR3 nucleotides read TGCAGTGCTAGGACGACAGCCCCTAACTATGGCTACACCTTC.

This clonotype has only a few counts. V is TRBV11-2 and J is TRBJ2-5; TRBD2 matches 7 bases. CDR3 length equals 15 residues. V lost 5 bases, J lost 3 bases, and 9 bases stayed unmatched. Germline CDR1 SGHAT, CDR2 FQNNGV. The CDR3 is CASSPRASGEETQYF. The CDR3 nucleotides read TGTGCCAGCAGCCCACGAGCTAGCGGTGAAGAGACCCAGTACTTC.

This clonotype has only a few counts. This chain uses TRBV6-1 with TRBJ2-2; TRBD1 is a possible D gene (6 bases). Germline CDR1 is MNHNS and CDR2 is SASEGT. The CDR3 loop spans 16 amino acids. Trimming took 3 bases from V and 1 from J, leaving 12 bases between them. CDR3 protein: CASSEGDILNTGELFF. CDR3 sequence (DNA): TGTGCCAGCAGTGAGGGGGACATCCTGAACACCGGGGAGCTGTTTTTT.

This clonotype has a count of ten or more. The gene calls are TRBV7-9 and TRBJ2-2, with TRBD1 matching over 7 bases. V was pared by 6 bases and J by 6 bases, with 1 base of the junction left unmatched. The CDR3 totals 12 residues. Germline V gene lookup returns CDR1 SEHNR and CDR2 FQNEAQ (reference sequence). CDR3 nucleotide sequence: TGTGCCAGCAGGACAGGGTCCGGGGAGCTGTTTTTT. This encodes CASRTGSGELFF.

The chain combines TRBV7-8 with TRBJ2-2, with 8 nucleotides matching TRBD1. The CDR3 totals 16 residues. The J segment lost 6 bases and the V segment lost 5 bases, leaving 11 bases of the junction unmatched. Germline values: CDR1 SGHVS, CDR2 FQNEAQ. DNA for the CDR3: TGTGCCAGCAGCCGATTGGACAGGGAGTGGGCCGGGGAGCTGTTTTTT. This sequence encodes CASSRLDREWAGELFF.

The chain joins TRBV4-3 to TRBJ2-7; 8 nucleotides line up with TRBD2. Germline CDR1 is LGHNA and CDR2 is YSLEER. The CDR3 runs 17 residues. V lost 2 bases, J lost 1 base, and 10 bases stayed unmatched. CDR3 residues: CASSQLPIAGKSYEQYF. CDR3 nucleotides: TGCGCCAGCAGCCAACTTCCTATAGCGGGGAAGTCCTACGAGCAGTACTTC.

The rearrangement joins TRBV11-3 to TRBJ1-1, with D perhaps TRBD1 (5 bases). Germline V gene lookup returns CDR1 SGHNT and CDR2 YENEEA. Between the trimmed V and J ends, which lost 1 base and 6 bases, there was a span of 9 bases. The CDR3 runs to 13 residues. CDR3 residues: CASSLVWGAEAFF. The CDR3 nucleotides are TGTGCCAGCAGCTTAGTCTGGGGCGCTGAAGCTTTCTTT. Supplemented by reference TRBV11-3 and TRBJ1-1, the full variable domain reads EAGVVQSPRYKIIEKKQPVAFWCNPISGHNTLYWYLQNLGQGPELLIRYENEEAVDDSQLPKDRFSAERLKGVDSTLKIQPAELGDSAVYLCASSLVWGAEAFFGQGTRLTVV.

The V and J genes are TRBV4-2 and TRBJ2-2; TRBD2 agrees at 7 bases. The CDR3 length is 16 residues. With 1 base clipped from V and 1 base from J, the junction kept 3 bases outside the gene matches. The germline V gene encodes CDR1 LGHNA and CDR2 YNFKEQ. The CDR3 DNA reads as TGTGCCAGCAGCCAAGTAGTAGCGGGGAACACCGGGGAGCTGTTTTTT. Protein: CASSQVVAGNTGELFF.

J is TRBJ2-5 and V is TRBV18; TRBD2 might be the D (5 bases). The CDR3 spans 15 residues. The V gene lost 5 bases and the J gene lost 2 bases, with 15 bases spanning the gap. The V gene's germline CDR1 is KGHSH and CDR2 LQKENI. This CDR3 reads CASSSPGRTQETQYF. Written as DNA, the CDR3 is TGTGCCAGCTCATCGCCGGGAAGAACTCAAGAGACCCAGTACTTC.